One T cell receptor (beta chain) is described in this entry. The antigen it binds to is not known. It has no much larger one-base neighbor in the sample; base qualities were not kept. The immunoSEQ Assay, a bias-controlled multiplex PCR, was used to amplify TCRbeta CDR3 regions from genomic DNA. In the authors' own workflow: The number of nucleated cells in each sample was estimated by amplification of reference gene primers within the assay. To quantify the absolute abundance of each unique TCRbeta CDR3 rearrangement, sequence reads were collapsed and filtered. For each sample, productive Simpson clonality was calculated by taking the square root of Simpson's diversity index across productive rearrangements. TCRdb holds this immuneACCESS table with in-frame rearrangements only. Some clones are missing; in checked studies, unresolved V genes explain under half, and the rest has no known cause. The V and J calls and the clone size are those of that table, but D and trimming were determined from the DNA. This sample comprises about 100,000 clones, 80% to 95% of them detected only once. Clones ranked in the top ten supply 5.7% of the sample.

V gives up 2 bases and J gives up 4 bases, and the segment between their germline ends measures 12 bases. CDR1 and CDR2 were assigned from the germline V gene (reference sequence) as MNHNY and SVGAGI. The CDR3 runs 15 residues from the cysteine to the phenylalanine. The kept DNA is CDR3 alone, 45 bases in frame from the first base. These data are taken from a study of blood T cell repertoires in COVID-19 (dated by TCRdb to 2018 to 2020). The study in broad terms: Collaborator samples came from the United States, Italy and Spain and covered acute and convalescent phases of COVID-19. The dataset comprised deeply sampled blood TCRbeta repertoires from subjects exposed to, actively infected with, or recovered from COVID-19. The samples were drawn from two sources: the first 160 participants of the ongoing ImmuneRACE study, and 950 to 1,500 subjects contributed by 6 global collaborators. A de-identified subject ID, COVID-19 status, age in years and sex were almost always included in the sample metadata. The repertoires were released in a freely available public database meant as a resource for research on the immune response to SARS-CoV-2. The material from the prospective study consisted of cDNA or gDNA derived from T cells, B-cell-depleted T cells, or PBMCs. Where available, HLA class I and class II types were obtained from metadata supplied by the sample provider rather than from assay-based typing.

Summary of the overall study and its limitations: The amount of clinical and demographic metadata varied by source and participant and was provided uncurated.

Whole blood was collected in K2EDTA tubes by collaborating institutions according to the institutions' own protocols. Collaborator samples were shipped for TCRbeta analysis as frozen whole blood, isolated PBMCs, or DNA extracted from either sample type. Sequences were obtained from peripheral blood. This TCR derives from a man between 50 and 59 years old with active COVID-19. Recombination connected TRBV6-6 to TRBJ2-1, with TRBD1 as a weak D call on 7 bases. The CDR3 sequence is CASSYRRGPYNEQFF. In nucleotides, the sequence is TGTGCCAGCAGTTACAGGAGGGGGCCTTACAATGAGCAGTTCTTC.